The present entry profiles one T cell receptor (beta chain) with its context. As yet, its antigen is unknown. The sample originates from a study of blood T cells in healthy people across ages. Alongside a J-beta primer mix, a sample-barcoded 5' primer served in a second PCR lasting about 7 to 12 cycles. Via MiXCR, TCRdb re-called the 5' RACE reads, giving one row per CDR3 protein. The sample lists under 750,000 distinct CDR3 sequences, under 55% occurring once. Caucasian, healthy and from Russia, the donors were aged between about 6 and 100. Isolating PBMCs gave at least 6 million of these cells per sample. The CDR3 loop spans 13 amino acids. Trimming pared 5 bases from V and 2 bases from J, leaving 13 bases between. CDR1 is DFQATT, CDR2 SNEGSKA, per germline (reference sequence). Study results and caveats: CMV status of donors was not determined, possibly confounding expanded clonotype changes.

Sequencing used blood. V and J are TRBV20-1 and TRBJ2-7; D may match TRBD1 or TRBD2 (5 bases each). This clonotype was obtained from a man at least 80 years old in good health. The CDR3 region has the DNA TGCAGTGCTGCCCGGGACCCTCCCTACGAGCAGTACTTC. Translating gives CSAARDPPYEQYF.